These 20 T cell receptor beta chains were all obtained from the same sample, sequenced in a study of T-cell reconstitution after alpha-beta-depleted transplantation in children (dated by TCRdb to 2015 to 2016). Library creation used PCR. TCRdb lists the instrument as Illumina HiSeq 2500. TCR library preparation used molecular barcoding, with unique molecular identifiers applied to normalize quantification of the TCRbeta repertoire. Starting from the raw public reads, TCRdb applied fastp trimming at Q25, assembled clones with MiXCR and retained in-frame beta chains. Each CDR3 protein gets just one entry, which takes the most common genes and DNA from the rows behind it. Within this sample are about 980,000 distinct CDR3 sequences, with roughly 29% of them counted one time only. The ten largest clonotypes hold approximately 30% of the sample. The intended sense of this specimen's treatment or condition label: allogeneic hematopoietic cell transplantation with graft depleted of TCRalphabeta T cells and CD19 B cells.

The sequencing used PBMCs, mostly from graft donor cells, collected 360 days after TCRalphabeta/CD19-depleted stem cell transplant. All receptors derive from a boy under two years old who had a stem cell transplant for SCID, so the T cells may come from the graft donor.

This clonotype was detected many times. V gene TRBV6-1 combines with J gene TRBJ2-7; D remains ambiguous. Trimming removed 8 bases at V and 2 bases at J, with 4 bases between. This CDR3 is built from 10 residues. Germline loops: CDR1 MNHNS, CDR2 SASEGT. CDR3 DNA sequence: TGTGCCAGCGGGGCCTACGAGCAGTACTTC. Translating gives CASGAYEQYF.

This clonotype was seen many times. The rearrangement links TRBV12-3 or TRBV12-4 to TRBJ2-7; 11 bases align to TRBD1. Trimming removed 6 bases from V and 3 bases from J; junction bases left unmatched: 7. The CDR3 spans 15 residues. CDR3 protein: CASSRDRGAFYEQYF. The CDR3 DNA is TGTGCCAGCAGCCGGGACAGGGGGGCGTTCTACGAGCAGTACTTC.

In this sample, this clonotype turned up a few times. This chain joins TRBV7-2 and TRBJ2-1, with unresolved D. V lost 6 bases, J lost 0 bases, and 21 bases lay in between. Germline loops: CDR1 SGHTA, CDR2 FQGNSA. This CDR3 region has 18 residues. The CDR3 sequence: CASSYRLGVVRSYNEQFF. In DNA form, the CDR3 reads TGTGCCAGCAGTTACCGCCTCGGCGTGGTTCGCTCCTACAATGAGCAGTTCTTC.

V is TRBV24-1 and J is TRBJ2-3; TRBD1 or TRBD2 may be the D gene (5 bases each). The CDR3 has 16 amino acids. Looked up from germline, CDR1 is KGHDR and CDR2 is SFDVKD. The germline V and J ends were trimmed by 6 bases and 4 bases, with 19 bases remaining between them. The CDR3, as DNA: TGTGCCACCAGTCTTACACCGGGACCCACACCAGATACGCAGTATTTT. Protein product: CATSLTPGPTPDTQYF.

The chain joins TRBV29-1 to TRBJ1-1, with a possible D match to TRBD1 (6 bases). The CDR3 consists of 16 residues. Trimming pared 5 bases from V and 3 bases from J, leaving 22 bases between. CDR1 and CDR2 from the germline V gene are SQVTM and ANQGSEA. CDR3 sequence (DNA): TGCAGCGTTCGTTGGGGGGCTATGAGCGTAGACACTGAAGCTTTCTTT. This codes for CSVRWGAMSVDTEAFF.

Only a few counts were recorded for this clonotype. This rearrangement joins TRBV15 to TRBJ1-1; no clear D gene. The CDR3 has 14 residues. Trimming removed 1 base at V and 8 bases at J, with 14 bases between. Per the germline V gene, CDR1 is LNHNV and CDR2 is YYDKDF (reference sequence). The chain's CDR3 is CATSRVGRNGEAFF. The DNA of the CDR3 is TGTGCCACCAGCAGAGTAGGTAGGAACGGGGAAGCTTTCTTT.

Only a few counts were recorded for this clonotype. The rearrangement links TRBV20-1 to TRBJ1-1; TRBD1 matches at 8 bases. The ends lost 3 bases at V and 0 bases at J; junction bases unmatched: 9. The CDR3 is 16 amino acids. Germline V gene lookup returns CDR1 DFQATT and CDR2 SNEGSKA (reference sequence). This CDR3 is CSARWGTGGMNTEAFF. CDR3 nucleotide sequence: TGCAGTGCTAGGTGGGGGACAGGCGGGATGAACACTGAAGCTTTCTTT.

This clonotype was seen only a few times. The V gene is TRBV5-1, the J gene TRBJ2-2; D may be TRBD1 (5 bases). Germline V gene data show CDR1 as SGHRS and CDR2 as YFSETQ. The germline V and J ends were trimmed by 0 bases and 10 bases, with 13 bases remaining between them. This CDR3 comprises 14 residues. The CDR3 DNA sequence: TGCGCCAGCAGCTTGGCGGCAGGGAAGTTGGAGCTGTTTTTT. This codes for CASSLAAGKLELFF.

The chain joins TRBV20-1 to TRBJ2-4; 7 nucleotides align to TRBD2. J gave up 0 bases and V 5 bases, and 7 bases lay outside the gene matches. The CDR3 length is 15 residues. Looked up from germline, CDR1 is DFQATT and CDR2 is SNEGSKA (reference sequence). Here the CDR3 reads CSAQSGGLAKNIQYF. DNA for the CDR3: TGCAGTGCTCAATCGGGGGGATTAGCCAAAAACATTCAGTACTTC.

The chain has TRBV6-5 and TRBJ1-3; D may be TRBD1 (5 bases). From germline, CDR1 is MNHEY and CDR2 SVGAGI. V was clipped by 3 bases and J by 10 bases, with 13 bases between them. The CDR3 consists of 13 residues. CDR3: CASSYLREETIYF. The CDR3 DNA reads as TGTGCCAGCAGTTATCTCAGGGAGGAGACCATATATTTT.

CDR3 nucleotide sequence: TGTGCCAGTAGTATTGGGACAGGGCTCTACAATGAGCAGTTCTTC. Protein: CASSIGTGLYNEQFF. The rearrangement joins TRBV19 to TRBJ2-1; 9 bases fit TRBD1. The germline gives CDR1 LNHDA, CDR2 SQIVND (reference sequence). The CDR3 spans 15 residues. V trimming: 3 bases; J trimming: 3 bases; junction bases outside the gene matches: 3.

The table lists this clonotype with a few counts. The chain is built from TRBV4-1 and TRBJ1-1, with D maybe TRBD1 (5 bases). The CDR3 covers 12 residues. Germline V gene data show CDR1 as MGHRA and CDR2 as YSYEKL. The V gene lost 2 bases and the J gene lost 6 bases, with 7 bases spanning the gap. CDR3 residues: CASSQWGAEAFF. The CDR3 nucleotides read TGCGCCAGCAGCCAATGGGGGGCTGAAGCTTTCTTT.

CDR3 sequence reads: CASSYLGQGPREQYF. The CDR3, as DNA: TGTGCCAGCAGTTACTTGGGACAGGGACCCCGCGAGCAGTACTTC. V and J are TRBV6-5 and TRBJ2-7; TRBD1 aligns across 9 bases. CDR3 size: 15 residues. In germline, CDR1 is MNHEY, CDR2 SVGAGI. The junction had 7 bases not matched to a gene; V was cut back by 1 base and J by 6 bases.

The rearrangement links TRBV20-1 to TRBJ2-5; D possibly uses TRBD1 or TRBD2 (5 bases each). The CDR3 is 15 amino acids. Germline V gene lookup returns CDR1 DFQATT and CDR2 SNEGSKA (reference sequence). V was trimmed by 1 base and J by 3 bases, leaving 15 bases between them. The CDR3 loop reads CSARGPGRNKETQYF. The CDR3, as DNA: TGCAGTGCTAGAGGACCGGGACGAAACAAAGAGACCCAGTACTTC.

The genes are TRBV5-6 and TRBJ2-3, with D perhaps matching TRBD2 (6 bases). The CDR3 runs 16 residues. V lost 0 bases and J lost 13, with 24 bases in between. Germline CDR1 reads SGHDT; CDR2 reads YYEEEE. The CDR3 sequence is CASSLAGGTRHIMEYF. CDR3 sequence (DNA): TGTGCCAGCAGCTTGGCCGGGGGTACACGGCATATAATGGAGTATTTT.

The V gene is TRBV6-1, the J gene TRBJ1-6, with a possible D match to TRBD1 (6 bases). V lost 3 bases and J lost 8, with 8 bases in between. Germline values: CDR1 MNHNS, CDR2 SASEGT. This CDR3 is built from 13 residues. CDR3 coding DNA: TGTGCCAGCAGTGATACAGGGCATTCACCCCTCCACTTT. Residues: CASSDTGHSPLHF.

This chain links TRBV5-1 with TRBJ2-7; TRBD2 matches at 13 bases. The CDR3 loop spans 18 amino acids. The germline gives CDR1 SGHRS, CDR2 YFSETQ. The ends lost 3 bases at V and 2 bases at J; junction bases unmatched: 11. The CDR3 DNA reads TGCGCCAGCAGCTATCAAAATCCGGGACTAGCGGGAACCTACGAGCAGTACTTC. The encoded protein is CASSYQNPGLAGTYEQYF.

This clonotype was counted at least ten times. The genes are TRBV29-1 and TRBJ2-7, with D unresolved. The CDR3 has 12 residues. The germline CDR1 and CDR2 sequences are SQVTM and ANQGSEA. V was pared by 5 bases and J by 3 bases, with 11 bases between. CDR3 in DNA: TGCAGCGTTACGACGTGGGGCTACGAGCAGTACTTC. Translated, it gives CSVTTWGYEQYF.

The sample holds a few counts of this clonotype. This chain connects TRBV10-3 to TRBJ2-5, with D perhaps matching TRBD2 (5 bases). Germline V lookup: CDR1 ENHRY, CDR2 SYGVKD. Trimming stripped 3 bases from V and 5 bases from J, with 10 bases between. This CDR3 contains 13 residues. CDR3 sequence: CAISEEGGETQYF. For the CDR3, the DNA is TGTGCCATCAGTGAAGAGGGTGGGGAGACCCAGTACTTC.

There are a few counts of this clonotype. The genes are TRBV7-2 and TRBJ2-1, with 7 bases aligning to TRBD2. With V trimmed by 2 bases and J by 7 bases, 8 bases remained unmatched. Germline-derived CDR1 and CDR2 are SGHTA and FQGNSA. This CDR3 contains 15 residues. CDR3 sequence reads: CASSLLLRGRNEQFF. CDR3 sequence (DNA): TGTGCCAGCAGCTTACTGTTGCGGGGGAGAAATGAGCAGTTCTTC.